Shown below are 22 T cell receptor beta chains from a single sample sequenced in a study of technical replicates of blood from a handful of donors. Clones were read by immunoSEQ multiplex PCR, and TCRdb kept only the in-frame ones, dropping some. The table records some 80,000 clones, 95% of them present only once. The sequenced material came from T cells isolated from PBMCs. The receptors come from a human donor in good health.

V and J are TRBV9 and TRBJ1-5, with a weak D call TRBD1 (5 bases). This CDR3 contains 15 residues. The germline V gene encodes CDR1 SGDLS and CDR2 YYNGEE. Trimming left V 0 bases short and J 6 bases short, with 13 bases between. For the CDR3, the DNA is TGTGCCAGCAGCGTAGATGGCGGGGGGGGTCAGCCCCAGCATTTT. It encodes CASSVDGGGGQPQHF.

The chain combines TRBV27 with TRBJ2-2; D remains ambiguous. The CDR3 is 11 residues long. The germline V and J ends were trimmed by 3 bases and 7 bases, with 3 bases remaining between them. The germline gives CDR1 MNHEY, CDR2 SMNVEV (reference sequence). For the CDR3, the DNA is TGTGCCAGCAGTTTCCTCGGGGAGCTGTTTTTT. Its protein product is CASSFLGELFF.

J is TRBJ2-1 and V is TRBV2; D is perhaps TRBD2 (6 bases). CDR1 and CDR2 (germline): SNHLY, FYNNEI. The V end lost 5 bases, the J end lost 4 bases, and 9 bases lay between the germline ends. CDR3 length: 13 residues. The CDR3 region has the DNA TGTGCCAGCAGTAACCTAGCGTACAATGAGCAGTTCTTC. Its translation: CASSNLAYNEQFF.

The sample holds one count of this clone. V usage is TRBV4-3 and J usage is TRBJ2-7; tentatively, D is TRBD2 (6 bases). Germline lookup yields CDR1 LGHNA and CDR2 YSLEER. V lost 1 base to trimming and J lost 5 bases, with 9 bases between them. The CDR3 covers 13 residues. The chain's CDR3 is CASSQGLVHEQYF. In DNA, the CDR3 is TGCGCCAGCAGCCAAGGACTAGTGCACGAGCAGTACTTC.

The gene calls are TRBV6-5 and TRBJ1-2; TRBD1 matches at 10 bases. CDR3 length: 15 amino acids. V lost 6 bases and J lost 3; bases outside the gene matches: 7. Looked up from germline, CDR1 is MNHEY and CDR2 is SVGAGI. CDR3 sequence reads: CASRQDRGSYYGYTF. The CDR3 DNA reads TGTGCCAGCAGACAGGACAGGGGGAGTTACTATGGCTACACCTTC.

The table lists this clone with a count of one. The rearrangement links TRBV6-1 to TRBJ1-2; 7 nucleotides line up with TRBD1. V shed 7 bases and J 2 bases; nucleotides not matched to a gene: 7. Germline CDR1 and CDR2: MNHNS and SASEGT. The CDR3 spans 14 residues. The CDR3 sequence is CASNRGVGNYGYTF. DNA for the CDR3: TGTGCCAGCAACAGGGGAGTTGGCAACTATGGCTACACCTTC.

CDR3 nucleotides: TGCGCCAGCAGCCAAGATCCCCGGGGAGGGGGAGGTGGAAACACCATATATTTT. It is translated as CASSQDPRGGGGGNTIYF. The chain joins TRBV4-3 to TRBJ1-3, with D possibly being TRBD1 (6 bases). Germline V gives CDR1 LGHNA, CDR2 YSLEER. V was clipped by 0 bases and J by 3 bases, with 18 bases between them. The CDR3 extends over 18 amino acids.

The chain is built from TRBV6-5 and TRBJ1-2; 11 bases map to TRBD1. Germline V CDR1 and CDR2: MNHEY, SVGAGI. The J segment lost 7 bases and the V segment lost 2 bases, leaving 6 bases of the junction unmatched. The CDR3 extends over 15 amino acids. CDR3 in amino acids: CASSYIGTGGSGYTF. The CDR3 DNA reads as TGTGCCAGCAGTTACATCGGGACAGGGGGAAGTGGCTACACCTTC.

The chain recombines TRBV11-3 with TRBJ1-2, with 8 bases lining up with TRBD1. J lost 4 bases, V lost 1 base, and 14 bases had no gene match. This CDR3 contains 18 residues. Per the germline V gene, CDR1 is SGHNT and CDR2 is YENEEA. In nucleotides, the CDR3 is TGTGCCAGCAGCTTAGTTAAAGGGTGGGACAGGTTCTTCTATGGCTACACCTTC. Translated, it gives CASSLVKGWDRFFYGYTF.

In nucleotides, the CDR3 is TGCGCCAGCAGCTTAGGGGACAGGACTAACTACGAGCAGTACTTC. Translation gives CASSLGDRTNYEQYF. This chain uses TRBV5-1 with TRBJ2-7; 8 nucleotides agree with TRBD1. After removal of 2 bases from V and 3 bases from J, the junction contained 7 bases not matched to a gene. The germline V gene encodes CDR1 SGHRS and CDR2 YFSETQ. CDR3 size: 15 residues.

This sequence joins TRBV6-6 and TRBJ1-1, with D unresolved. The length of the CDR3 is 12 residues. In germline, CDR1 is MNHNY, CDR2 SVGAGI (reference sequence). V shed 2 bases and J shed 7 bases, with 8 bases lying between them. CDR3 coding DNA: TGTGCCAGCAGTTACGAAAGCTATGAAGCTTTCTTT. Protein product: CASSYESYEAFF.

The genes are TRBV7-3 and TRBJ2-1, with 8 bases lining up with TRBD2. The trim removed 3 bases at V and 5 bases at J, leaving 6 bases unmatched. The CDR3 contains 15 residues. The germline CDR1 and CDR2 sequences are SGHTA and FQGTGA. The CDR3 spells CASSLSGSNHNEQFF. DNA of the CDR3: TGTGCCAGCAGCTTGAGCGGGAGTAACCACAATGAGCAGTTCTTC.

The chain carries TRBV7-2 and TRBJ2-1; D is possibly TRBD2 (6 bases). CDR1 is SGHTA and CDR2 is FQGNSA in the germline V gene. Trimming took 5 bases from V and 5 from J, leaving 10 bases between them. CDR3 size: 13 residues. The CDR3 DNA reads as TGTGCCAGCAGCAGACTAGAGGACAATGAGCAGTTCTTC. It is translated as CASSRLEDNEQFF.

This sequence joins TRBV6-5 and TRBJ1-1; no definite D call. This CDR3 contains 14 residues. Germline lookup yields CDR1 MNHEY and CDR2 SVGAGI. Trimming took off 0 bases at V and 3 bases at J, with 8 bases between the two ends. For the CDR3, the DNA is TGTGCCAGCAGTTACTCGTATAGCTACACTGAAGCTTTCTTT. Its translation: CASSYSYSYTEAFF.

The rearrangement uses TRBV27 and TRBJ1-1; 8 bases are a match to TRBD1. This CDR3 comprises 14 residues. V lost 5 bases, J lost 1 base, and 3 bases stayed unmatched. CDR1 and CDR2 (germline): MNHEY, SMNVEV (reference sequence). CDR3 coding DNA: TGTGCCAGCAGTCTACAGGGGGGGAACACTGAAGCTTTCTTT. The encoded protein is CASSLQGGNTEAFF.

The chain is built from TRBV2 and TRBJ2-2, with 8 bases aligning to TRBD1. The germline V gene encodes CDR1 SNHLY and CDR2 FYNNEI. Unmatched junction bases numbered 3, after V lost 3 bases and J lost 6 bases. This CDR3 region has 14 residues. CDR3 DNA sequence: TGTGCCAGCAGTGAGGACAGGGTAGCCGGGGAGCTGTTTTTT. It codes for CASSEDRVAGELFF.

The V and J genes are TRBV9 and TRBJ1-2; perhaps TRBD1 as D (5 bases). The CDR3 length is 14 residues. Trimming shortened V by 2 bases and J by 8 bases, and 16 bases separated the two germline ends. Germline loops: CDR1 SGDLS, CDR2 YYNGEE. The CDR3 protein is CASSVWAVGGGYTF. The CDR3 coding sequence is TGTGCCAGCAGCGTCTGGGCGGTCGGGGGGGGCTACACCTTC.

The chain uses TRBV20-1 and TRBJ1-2; D unresolved. The CDR3 sequence is 9 residues long. Trimming removed 6 bases from V and 10 bases from J, with 9 bases in between. Germline lookup yields CDR1 DFQATT and CDR2 SNEGSKA (reference sequence). Here the CDR3 DNA reads TGCAGTGCGTGGACTCACTACACCTTC. It is translated as CSAWTHYTF.

The chain recombines TRBV7-3 with TRBJ2-7; 7 positions agree with TRBD1. Germline V gene lookup returns CDR1 SGHTA and CDR2 FQGTGA. There are 13 residues in the CDR3. V trimming: 5 bases; J trimming: 4 bases; junction bases outside the gene matches: 5. CDR3 sequence: CASSVGTEYEQYF. CDR3 nucleotides: TGTGCCAGCAGCGTAGGGACAGAATACGAGCAGTACTTC.

The rearrangement uses TRBV27 and TRBJ2-7; 10 bases align to TRBD1. The CDR3 covers 14 residues. With V trimmed by 5 bases and J by 4 bases, 5 bases remained unmatched. Germline V gives CDR1 MNHEY, CDR2 SMNVEV (reference sequence). DNA of the CDR3: TGTGCCAGCAGTCAAGGACAGGGGGGTTACGAGCAGTACTTC. This sequence encodes CASSQGQGGYEQYF.

This chain links TRBV10-3 with TRBJ1-5, with 7 bases identical to TRBD1. The length of the CDR3 is 15 residues. Germline values: CDR1 ENHRY, CDR2 SYGVKD. Trimming took 10 bases from V and 0 from J; bases not matched to a gene: 9. The CDR3 region is CATSTQGNSNQPQHF. The CDR3 region has the DNA TGTGCCACGTCTACACAGGGGAATAGCAATCAGCCCCAGCATTTT.

The genes are TRBV2 and TRBJ2-5; D possibly corresponds to TRBD2 (6 bases). Germline lookup yields CDR1 SNHLY and CDR2 FYNNEI. This CDR3 is 14 amino acids long. V was shortened by 2 bases and J by 5 bases, with 12 bases between the two germline ends. In DNA, the CDR3 is TGTGCCAGCAGTGAACAGGAGGGACGTGAGACCCAGTACTTC. Translated: CASSEQEGRETQYF.